The present entry profiles one T cell receptor (beta chain) with its context. The antigen is unknown. Healthy Russian Caucasian donors spanned ages roughly 6 to 90 years. The source of the sample is a study of blood T cells in healthy people across ages. Study results and limitations: No conclusive comparison of naive versus antigen-experienced cells was possible with unsorted PBMCs. Greater diversity and more naive CD4+ cells were seen in long-lived donors than in aged donors.

A second PCR of about 6 to 11 cycles used a sample-barcoded 5' primer and a J-beta primer mix. Tagging of each cDNA molecule was performed by a template-switch adaptor with 12 random nucleotides. TCRdb reprocessed the 5' RACE reads with MiXCR, giving one entry per CDR3 protein. The data hold about a million distinct CDR3 sequences, with roughly 51% observed a single time. What was sequenced was blood. This sequence was found in a woman aged 55 to 70 in good health.

The CDR3 DNA follows: TGCGCCAGCAGCCAAGGGACCGGGACAGTTCAGTTCTTC. This encodes CASSQGTGTVQFF. This chain connects TRBV4-1 to TRBJ2-1, with 7 bases fitting TRBD1. The CDR3 is 13 amino acids. The germline V gene encodes CDR1 MGHRA and CDR2 YSYEKL. Trimming at V came to 1 base and at J to 13 bases, leaving 7 bases not matched to a gene.